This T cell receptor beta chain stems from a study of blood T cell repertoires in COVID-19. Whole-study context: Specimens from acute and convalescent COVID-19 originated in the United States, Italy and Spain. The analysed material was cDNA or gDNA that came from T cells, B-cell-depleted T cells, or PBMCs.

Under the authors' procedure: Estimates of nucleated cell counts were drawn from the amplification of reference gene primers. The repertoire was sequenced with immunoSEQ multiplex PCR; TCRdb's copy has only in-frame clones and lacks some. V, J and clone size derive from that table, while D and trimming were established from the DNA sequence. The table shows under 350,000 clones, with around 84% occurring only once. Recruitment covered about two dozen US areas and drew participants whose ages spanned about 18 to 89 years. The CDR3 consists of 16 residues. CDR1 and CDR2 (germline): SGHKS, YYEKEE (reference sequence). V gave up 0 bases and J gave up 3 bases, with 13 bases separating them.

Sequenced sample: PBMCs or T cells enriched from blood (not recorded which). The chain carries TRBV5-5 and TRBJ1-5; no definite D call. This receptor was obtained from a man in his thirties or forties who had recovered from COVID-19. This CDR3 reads CASSLGQGSFNQPQHF. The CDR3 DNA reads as TGTGCCAGCAGCTTGGGACAAGGGAGTTTCAATCAGCCCCAGCATTTT.